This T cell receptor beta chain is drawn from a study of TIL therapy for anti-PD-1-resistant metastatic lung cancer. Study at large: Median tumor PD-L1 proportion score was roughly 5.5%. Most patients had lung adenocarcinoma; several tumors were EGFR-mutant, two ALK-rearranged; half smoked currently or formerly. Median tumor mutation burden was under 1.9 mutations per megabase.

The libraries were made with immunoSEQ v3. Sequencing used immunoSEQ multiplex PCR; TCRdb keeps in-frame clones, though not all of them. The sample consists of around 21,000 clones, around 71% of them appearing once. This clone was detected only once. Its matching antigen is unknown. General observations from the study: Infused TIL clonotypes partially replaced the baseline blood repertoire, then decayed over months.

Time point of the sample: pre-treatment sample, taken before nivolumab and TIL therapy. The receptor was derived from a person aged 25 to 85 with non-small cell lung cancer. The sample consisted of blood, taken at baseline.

CDR3 nucleotide sequence: TGTGCCACCAGTGATGGACAGGGGGCAACAGATACGCAGTATTTT. Its protein product is CATSDGQGATDTQYF. V and J are TRBV24-1 and TRBJ2-3; TRBD1 agrees at 11 bases. Germline V CDR1 and CDR2: KGHDR, SFDVKD. CDR3 length: 15 residues. J lost 3 bases, V lost 3 bases, and 1 base had no gene match.